What follows is one TCR beta chain and its context. The antigen is unknown. This sample stems from a study of T cells in localized non-small cell lung cancer. General observations from the study: Out of the top 100 tumor clones, a median roughly 58 were seen in adjacent lung. Measurement of T cell clonality placed uninvolved adjacent lung highest, above the level in tumor. Higher adjacent-lung clonality was associated with shorter survival. The tumor had only one region sequenced, so heterogeneity remains possible.

The germline CDR1 and CDR2 sequences are SNHLY and FYNNEI. V was cut by 4 bases and J by 7 bases, with 5 bases left in between. The CDR3 sequence is 12 residues long. Measured with immunoSEQ multiplex PCR; TCRdb has only the in-frame clones, and not every one. This sample yields about 23,000 clones, of which more than 85% are seen a single time; around 32% belongs to the top ten. The V and J genes are TRBV2 and TRBJ1-6; D unresolved. This specimen consisted of peripheral blood, obtained before any cancer treatment. This clonotype originated in an older male donor with stage I squamous cell lung carcinoma. CDR3 loop: CASSVSNSPLHF. For the CDR3, the DNA is TGTGCCAGCAGTGTAAGCAATTCACCCCTCCACTTT.